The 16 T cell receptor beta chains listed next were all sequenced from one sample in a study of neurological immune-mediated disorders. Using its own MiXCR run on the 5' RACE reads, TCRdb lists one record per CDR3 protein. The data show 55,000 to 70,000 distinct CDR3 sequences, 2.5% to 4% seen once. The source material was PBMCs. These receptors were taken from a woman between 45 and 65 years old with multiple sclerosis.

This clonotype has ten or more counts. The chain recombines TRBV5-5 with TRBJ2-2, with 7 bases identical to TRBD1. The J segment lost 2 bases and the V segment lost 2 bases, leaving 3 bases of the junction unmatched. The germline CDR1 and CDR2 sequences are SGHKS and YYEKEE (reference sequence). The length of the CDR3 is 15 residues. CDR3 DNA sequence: TGTGCCAGCAGCTTCCGGGACAGAAACACCGGGGAGCTGTTTTTT. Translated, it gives CASSFRDRNTGELFF.

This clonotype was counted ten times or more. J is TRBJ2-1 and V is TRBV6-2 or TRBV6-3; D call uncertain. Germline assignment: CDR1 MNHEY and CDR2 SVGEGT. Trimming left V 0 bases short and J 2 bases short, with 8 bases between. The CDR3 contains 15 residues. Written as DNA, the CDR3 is TGTGCCAGCAGTTACTCAGGGATCACCTACAATGAGCAGTTCTTC. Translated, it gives CASSYSGITYNEQFF.

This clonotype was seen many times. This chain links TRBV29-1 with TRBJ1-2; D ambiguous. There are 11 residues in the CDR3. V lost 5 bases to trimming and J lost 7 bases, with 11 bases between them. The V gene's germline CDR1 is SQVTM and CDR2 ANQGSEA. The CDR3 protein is CSVYGVGGYTF. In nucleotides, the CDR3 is TGCAGCGTTTACGGGGTCGGTGGCTACACCTTC.

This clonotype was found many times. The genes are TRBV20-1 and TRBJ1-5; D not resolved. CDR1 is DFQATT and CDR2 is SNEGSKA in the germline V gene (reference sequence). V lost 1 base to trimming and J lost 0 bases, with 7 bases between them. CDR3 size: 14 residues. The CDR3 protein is CSARVGNSNQPQHF. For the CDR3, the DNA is TGCAGTGCTAGAGTTGGCAATAGCAATCAGCCCCAGCATTTT.

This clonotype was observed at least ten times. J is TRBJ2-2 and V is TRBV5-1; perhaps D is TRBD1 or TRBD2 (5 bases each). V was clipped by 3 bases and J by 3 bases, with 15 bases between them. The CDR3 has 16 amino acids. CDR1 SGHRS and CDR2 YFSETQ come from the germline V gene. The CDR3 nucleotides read TGCGCCAGCAGCTCCACTTGGGACCTATACACCGGGGAGCTGTTTTTT. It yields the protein CASSSTWDLYTGELFF.

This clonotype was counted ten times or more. CDR3 sequence (DNA): TGTGCCAGCACTGGGCCCTCCGGGGAGCTGTTTTTT. Its protein is CASTGPSGELFF. V and J are TRBV27 and TRBJ2-2; D gene uncertain. Trimming removed 7 bases at V and 6 bases at J, with 9 bases between. Germline assignment: CDR1 MNHEY and CDR2 SMNVEV (reference sequence). The CDR3 covers 12 residues.

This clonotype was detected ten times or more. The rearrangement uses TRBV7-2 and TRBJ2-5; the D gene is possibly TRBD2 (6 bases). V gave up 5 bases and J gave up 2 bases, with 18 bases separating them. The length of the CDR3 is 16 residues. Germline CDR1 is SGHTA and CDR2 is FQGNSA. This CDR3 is CASSPMGMGGQETQYF. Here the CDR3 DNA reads TGTGCCAGCAGCCCGATGGGTATGGGGGGACAAGAGACCCAGTACTTC. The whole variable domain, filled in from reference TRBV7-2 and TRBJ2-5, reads GAGVSQSPSNKVTEKGKDVELRCDPISGHTALYWYRQSLGQGLEFLIYFQGNSAPDKSGLPSDRFSAERTGGSVSTLTIQRTQQEDSAVYLCASSPMGMGGQETQYFGPGTRLLVL.

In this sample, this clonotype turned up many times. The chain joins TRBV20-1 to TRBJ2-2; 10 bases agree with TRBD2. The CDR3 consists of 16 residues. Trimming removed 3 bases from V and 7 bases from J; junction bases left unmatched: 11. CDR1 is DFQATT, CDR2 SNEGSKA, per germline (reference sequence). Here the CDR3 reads CSASLVLAGVSGELFF. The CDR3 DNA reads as TGCAGTGCTAGCTTGGTTCTAGCGGGAGTCAGCGGGGAGCTGTTTTTT.

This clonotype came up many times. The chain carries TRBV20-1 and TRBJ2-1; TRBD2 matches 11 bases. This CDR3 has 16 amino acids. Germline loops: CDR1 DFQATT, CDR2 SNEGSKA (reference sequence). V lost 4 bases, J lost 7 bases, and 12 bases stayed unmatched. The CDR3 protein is CSANRLAGGMWNEQFF. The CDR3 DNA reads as TGCAGTGCTAACCGCCTAGCGGGAGGAATGTGGAATGAGCAGTTCTTC.

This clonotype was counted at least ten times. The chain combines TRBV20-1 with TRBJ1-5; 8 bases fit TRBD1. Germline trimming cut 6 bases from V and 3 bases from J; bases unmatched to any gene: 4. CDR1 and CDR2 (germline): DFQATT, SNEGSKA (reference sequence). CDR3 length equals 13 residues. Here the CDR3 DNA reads TGCAGTGCACAGGGGGAAATCAATCAGCCCCAGCATTTT. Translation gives CSAQGEINQPQHF.

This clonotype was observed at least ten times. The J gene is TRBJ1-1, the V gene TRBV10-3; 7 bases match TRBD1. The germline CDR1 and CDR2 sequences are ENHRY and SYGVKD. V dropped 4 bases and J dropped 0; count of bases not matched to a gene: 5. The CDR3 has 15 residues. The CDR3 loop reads CAISVTGAMNTEAFF. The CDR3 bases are TGTGCCATCAGTGTCACAGGGGCGATGAACACTGAAGCTTTCTTT.

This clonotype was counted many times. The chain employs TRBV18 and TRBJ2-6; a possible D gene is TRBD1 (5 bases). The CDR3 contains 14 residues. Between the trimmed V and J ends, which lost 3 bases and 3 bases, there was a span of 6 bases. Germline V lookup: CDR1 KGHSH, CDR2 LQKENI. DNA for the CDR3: TGTGCCAGCTCACCGGACATTGGGGCCAACGTCCTGACTTTC. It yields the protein CASSPDIGANVLTF.

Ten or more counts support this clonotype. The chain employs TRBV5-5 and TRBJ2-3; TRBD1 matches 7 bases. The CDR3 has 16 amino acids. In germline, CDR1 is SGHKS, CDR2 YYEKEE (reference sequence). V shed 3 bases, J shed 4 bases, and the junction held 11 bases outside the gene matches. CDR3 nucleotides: TGTGCCAGCAGCTCGCCTTACAGGGGAAGGGCAGATACGCAGTATTTT. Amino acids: CASSSPYRGRADTQYF.

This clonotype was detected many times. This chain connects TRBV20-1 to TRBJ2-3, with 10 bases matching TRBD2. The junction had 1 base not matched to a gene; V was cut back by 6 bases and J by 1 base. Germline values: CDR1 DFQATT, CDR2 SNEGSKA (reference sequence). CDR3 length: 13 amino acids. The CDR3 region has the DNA TGCAGTGCACTAGCGGGACGCACAGATACGCAGTATTTT. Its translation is CSALAGRTDTQYF.

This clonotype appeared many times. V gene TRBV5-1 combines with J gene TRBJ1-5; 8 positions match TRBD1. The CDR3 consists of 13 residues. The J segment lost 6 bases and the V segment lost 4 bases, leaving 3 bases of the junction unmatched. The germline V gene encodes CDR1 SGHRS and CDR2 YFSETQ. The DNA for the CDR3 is TGCGCCAGCAGCCCTGACAGGGGTCAGCCCCAGCATTTT. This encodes CASSPDRGQPQHF.

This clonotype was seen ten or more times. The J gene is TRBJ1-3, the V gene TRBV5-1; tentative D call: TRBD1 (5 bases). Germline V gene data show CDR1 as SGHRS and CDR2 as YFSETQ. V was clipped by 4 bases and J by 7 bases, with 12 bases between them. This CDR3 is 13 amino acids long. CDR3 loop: CASSGAGGNTIYF. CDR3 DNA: TGCGCCAGCAGCGGGGCTGGAGGGAACACCATATATTTT.